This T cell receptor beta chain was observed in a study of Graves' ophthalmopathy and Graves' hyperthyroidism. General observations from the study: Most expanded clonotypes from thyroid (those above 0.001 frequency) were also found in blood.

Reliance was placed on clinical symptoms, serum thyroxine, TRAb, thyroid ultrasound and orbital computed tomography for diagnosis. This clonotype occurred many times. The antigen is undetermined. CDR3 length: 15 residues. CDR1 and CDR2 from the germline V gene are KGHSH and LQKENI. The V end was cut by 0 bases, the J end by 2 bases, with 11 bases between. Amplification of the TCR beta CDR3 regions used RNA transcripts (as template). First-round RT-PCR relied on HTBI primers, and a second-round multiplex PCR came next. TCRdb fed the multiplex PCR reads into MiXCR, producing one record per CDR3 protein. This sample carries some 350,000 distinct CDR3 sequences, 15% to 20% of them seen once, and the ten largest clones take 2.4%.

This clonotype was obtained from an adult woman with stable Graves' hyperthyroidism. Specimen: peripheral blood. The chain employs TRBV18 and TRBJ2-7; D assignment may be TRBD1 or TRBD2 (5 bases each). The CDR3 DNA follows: TGTGCCAGCTCACCACCCGGGACGCTAGCCTACGAGCAGTACTTC. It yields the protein CASSPPGTLAYEQYF.